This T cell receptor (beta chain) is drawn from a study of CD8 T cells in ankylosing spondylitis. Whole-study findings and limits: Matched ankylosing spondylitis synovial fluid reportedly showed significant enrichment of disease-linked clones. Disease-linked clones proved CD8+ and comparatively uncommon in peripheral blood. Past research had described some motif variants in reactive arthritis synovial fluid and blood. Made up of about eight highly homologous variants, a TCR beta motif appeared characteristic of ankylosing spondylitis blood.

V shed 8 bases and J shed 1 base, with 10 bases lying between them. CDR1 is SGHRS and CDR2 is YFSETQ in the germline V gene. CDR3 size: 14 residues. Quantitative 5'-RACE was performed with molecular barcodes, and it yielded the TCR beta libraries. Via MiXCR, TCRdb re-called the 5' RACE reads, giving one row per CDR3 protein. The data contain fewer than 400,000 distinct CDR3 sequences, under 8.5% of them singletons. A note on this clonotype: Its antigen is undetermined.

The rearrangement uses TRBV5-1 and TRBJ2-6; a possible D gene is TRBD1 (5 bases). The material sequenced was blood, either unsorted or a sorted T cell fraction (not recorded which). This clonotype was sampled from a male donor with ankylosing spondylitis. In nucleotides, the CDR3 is TGCGCCAGTACCCCAGGGTCTGGGGCCAACGTCCTGACTTTC. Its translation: CASTPGSGANVLTF.